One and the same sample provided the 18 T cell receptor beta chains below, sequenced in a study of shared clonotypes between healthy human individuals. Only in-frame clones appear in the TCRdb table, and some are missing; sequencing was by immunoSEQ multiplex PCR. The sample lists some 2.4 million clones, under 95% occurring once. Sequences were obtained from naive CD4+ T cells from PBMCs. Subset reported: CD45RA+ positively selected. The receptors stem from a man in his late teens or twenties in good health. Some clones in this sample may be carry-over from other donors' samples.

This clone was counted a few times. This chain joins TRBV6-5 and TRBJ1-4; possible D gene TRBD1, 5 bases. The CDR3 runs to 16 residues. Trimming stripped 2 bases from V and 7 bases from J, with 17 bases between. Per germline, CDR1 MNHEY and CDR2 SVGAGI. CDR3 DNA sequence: TGTGCCAGCAGTTACCAACACCCTAGCGGGGGTGAAAAACTGTTTTTT. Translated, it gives CASSYQHPSGGEKLFF.

This chain's CDR3 is CASSLLGQGGNEQFF. The CDR3 DNA reads TGTGCCAGCAGCTTATTGGGACAGGGGGGCAATGAGCAGTTCTTC. The genes are TRBV11-3 and TRBJ2-1, with 11 bases aligning to TRBD1. In germline, CDR1 is SGHNT, CDR2 YENEEA. The CDR3 is 15 residues long. The V and J ends lost 2 bases and 6 bases, in that order; junction bases with no gene match: 3.

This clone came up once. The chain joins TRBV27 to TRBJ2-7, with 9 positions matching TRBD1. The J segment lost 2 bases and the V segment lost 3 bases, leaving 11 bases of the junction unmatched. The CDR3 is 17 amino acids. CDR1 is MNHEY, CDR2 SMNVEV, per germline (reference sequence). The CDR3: CASSLYFVGQGAYEQYF. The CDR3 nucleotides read TGTGCCAGCAGTTTGTATTTTGTGGGACAGGGTGCCTACGAGCAGTACTTC.

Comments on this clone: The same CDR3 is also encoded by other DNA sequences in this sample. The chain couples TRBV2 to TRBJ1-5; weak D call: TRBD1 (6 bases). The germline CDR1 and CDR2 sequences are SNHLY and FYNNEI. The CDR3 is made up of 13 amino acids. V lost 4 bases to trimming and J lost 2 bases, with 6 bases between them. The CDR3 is CASSGQGNQPQHF. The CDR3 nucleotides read TGTGCCAGCAGTGGACAGGGCAATCAGCCCCAGCATTTT.

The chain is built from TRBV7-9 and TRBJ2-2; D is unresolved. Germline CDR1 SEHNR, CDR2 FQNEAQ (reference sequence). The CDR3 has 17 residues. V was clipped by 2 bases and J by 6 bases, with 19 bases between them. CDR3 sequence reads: CASSLTPMGNDPGELFF. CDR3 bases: TGTGCCAGCAGCTTAACCCCAATGGGAAATGACCCCGGGGAGCTGTTTTTT. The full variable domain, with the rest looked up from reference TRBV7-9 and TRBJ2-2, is DTGVSQNPRHKITKRGQNVTFRCDPISEHNRLYWYRQTLGQGPEFLTYFQNEAQLEKSRLLSDRFSAERPKGSFSTLEIQRTEQGDSAMYLCASSLTPMGNDPGELFFGEGSRLTVL.

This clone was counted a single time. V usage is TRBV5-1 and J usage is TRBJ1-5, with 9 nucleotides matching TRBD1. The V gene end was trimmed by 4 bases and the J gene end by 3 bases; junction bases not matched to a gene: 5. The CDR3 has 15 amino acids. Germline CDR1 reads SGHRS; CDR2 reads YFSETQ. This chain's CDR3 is CASSPGQGHNQPQHF. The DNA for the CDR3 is TGCGCCAGCAGCCCGGGACAGGGCCACAATCAGCCCCAGCATTTT.

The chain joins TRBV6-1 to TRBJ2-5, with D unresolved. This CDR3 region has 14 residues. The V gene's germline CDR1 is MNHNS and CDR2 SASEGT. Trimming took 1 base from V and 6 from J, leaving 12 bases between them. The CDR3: CASSEGGLSKTQYF. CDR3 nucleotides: TGTGCCAGCAGTGAAGGTGGGTTATCGAAGACCCAGTACTTC.

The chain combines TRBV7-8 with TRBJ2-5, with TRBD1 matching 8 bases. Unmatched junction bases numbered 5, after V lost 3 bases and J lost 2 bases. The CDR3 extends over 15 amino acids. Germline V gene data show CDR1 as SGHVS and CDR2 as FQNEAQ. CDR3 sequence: CASSLVGQGQETQYF. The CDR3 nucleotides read TGTGCCAGCAGCTTGGTAGGACAGGGACAAGAGACCCAGTACTTC. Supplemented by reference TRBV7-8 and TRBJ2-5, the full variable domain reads GAGVSQSPRYKVAKRGQDVALRCDPISGHVSLFWYQQALGQGPEFLTYFQNEAQLDKSGLPSDRFFAERPEGSVSTLKIQRTQQEDSAVYLCASSLVGQGQETQYFGPGTRLLVL.

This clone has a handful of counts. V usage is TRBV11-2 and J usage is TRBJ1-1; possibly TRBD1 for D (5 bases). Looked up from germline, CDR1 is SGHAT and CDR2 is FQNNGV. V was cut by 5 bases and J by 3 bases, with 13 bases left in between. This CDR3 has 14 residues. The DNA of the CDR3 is TGTGCCAGCAGCGGAAACATGGGGCACACTGAAGCTTTCTTT. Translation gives CASSGNMGHTEAFF.

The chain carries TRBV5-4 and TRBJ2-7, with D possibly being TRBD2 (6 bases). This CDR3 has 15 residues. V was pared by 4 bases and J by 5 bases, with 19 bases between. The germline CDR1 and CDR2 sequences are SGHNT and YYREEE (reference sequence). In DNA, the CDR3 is TGTGCCAGCAGCCCAACGGGGGACTTTCTCCACGAGCAGTACTTC. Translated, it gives CASSPTGDFLHEQYF.

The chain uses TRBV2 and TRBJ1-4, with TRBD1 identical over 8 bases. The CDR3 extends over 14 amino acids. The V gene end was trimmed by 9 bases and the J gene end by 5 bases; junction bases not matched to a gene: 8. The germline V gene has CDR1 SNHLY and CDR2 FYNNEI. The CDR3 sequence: CASSGGDRNEKLFF. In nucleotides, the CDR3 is TGTGCCAGTTCCGGGGGGGACAGGAATGAAAAACTGTTTTTT.

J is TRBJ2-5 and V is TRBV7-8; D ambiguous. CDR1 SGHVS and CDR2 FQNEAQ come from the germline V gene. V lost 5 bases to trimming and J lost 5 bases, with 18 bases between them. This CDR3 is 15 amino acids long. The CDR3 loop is CASSLTRDSLETQYF. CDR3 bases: TGTGCCAGCAGCCTAACCAGAGACTCTTTGGAGACCCAGTACTTC.

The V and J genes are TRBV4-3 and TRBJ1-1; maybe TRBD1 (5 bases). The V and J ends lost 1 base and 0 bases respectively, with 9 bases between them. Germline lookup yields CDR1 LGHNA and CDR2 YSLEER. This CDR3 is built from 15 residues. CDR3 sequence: CASSQGGGMNTEAFF. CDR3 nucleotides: TGCGCCAGCAGCCAAGGCGGGGGGATGAACACTGAAGCTTTCTTT.

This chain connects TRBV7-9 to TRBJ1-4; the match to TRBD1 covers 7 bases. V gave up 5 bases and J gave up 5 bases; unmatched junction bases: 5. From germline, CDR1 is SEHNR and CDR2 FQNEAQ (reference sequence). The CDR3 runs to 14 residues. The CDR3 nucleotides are TGTGCCAGCAGCCTGGGACAGAGAAATGAAAAACTGTTTTTT. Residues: CASSLGQRNEKLFF.

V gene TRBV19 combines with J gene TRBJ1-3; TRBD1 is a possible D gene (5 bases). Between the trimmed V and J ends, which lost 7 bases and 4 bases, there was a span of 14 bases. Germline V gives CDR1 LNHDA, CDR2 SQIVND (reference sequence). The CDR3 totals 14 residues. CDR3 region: CASTVGRGGNTIYF. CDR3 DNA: TGTGCCAGTACCGTGGGAAGGGGCGGAAACACCATATATTTT.

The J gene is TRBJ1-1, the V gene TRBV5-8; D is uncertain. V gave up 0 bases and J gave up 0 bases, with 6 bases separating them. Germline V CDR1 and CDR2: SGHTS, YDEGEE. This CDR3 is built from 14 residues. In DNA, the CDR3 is TGTGCCAGCAGCTTGGTACGGCTGAACACTGAAGCTTTCTTT. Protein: CASSLVRLNTEAFF. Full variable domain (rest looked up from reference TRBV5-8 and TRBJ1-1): EAGVTQSPTHLIKTRGQQATLRCSPISGHTSVYWYQQALGLGLQFLLWYDEGEERNRGNFPPRFSGRQFPNYSSELNVNALELEDSALYLCASSLVRLNTEAFFGQGTRLTVV.

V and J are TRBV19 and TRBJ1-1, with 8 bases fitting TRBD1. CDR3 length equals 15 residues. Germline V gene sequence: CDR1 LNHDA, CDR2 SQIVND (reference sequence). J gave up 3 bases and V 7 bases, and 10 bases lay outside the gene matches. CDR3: CASTPWTGKDTEAFF. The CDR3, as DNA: TGTGCCAGTACCCCCTGGACAGGGAAGGACACTGAAGCTTTCTTT.

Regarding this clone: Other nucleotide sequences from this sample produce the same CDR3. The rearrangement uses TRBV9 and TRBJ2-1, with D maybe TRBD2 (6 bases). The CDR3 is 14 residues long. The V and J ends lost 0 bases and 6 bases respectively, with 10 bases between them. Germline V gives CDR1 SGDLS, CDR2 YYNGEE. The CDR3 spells CASSVAGVVNEQFF. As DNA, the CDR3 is TGTGCCAGCAGCGTAGCGGGAGTGGTCAATGAGCAGTTCTTC.